This is a list of T cell receptor beta chains from one sample in a study of cytomegalovirus exposure and HLA in healthy donors. The table came from immunoSEQ multiplex PCR; TCRdb's copy has only in-frame clones and leaves some out. The sample has roughly 53,000 clones, and its top ten clones hold over 10%. Sequenced input: PBMCs. The receptors here all came from a man younger than 35 in good health and CMV-seropositive. Each CDR3 is given with its conserved first and last residue. A D gene is named only where the DNA matches it firmly.

NA TRBJ1-2 TRBV7-9 CASSLFSDGYTF TGTGCCAGCAGCTTATTCTCCGATGGCTACACCTTC
NA TRBJ2-7 TRBV4-1 CASSQRGPFLDYEQYF TGCGCCAGCAGCCAACGGGGTCCGTTCCTCGACTACGAGCAGTACTTC
TRBD1 TRBJ2-3 TRBV5-4 CASSLEQGAQDTQYF TGTGCCAGCAGCTTGGAGCAGGGGGCGCAAGATACGCAGTATTTT
TRBD2 TRBJ2-1 TRBV13 CASSPDGGRANEQFF TGTGCCAGCAGCCCAGATGGCGGGAGGGCCAATGAGCAGTTCTTC
TRBD2 TRBJ2-4 TRBV11-3 CASSRTSGRRVAKNIQYF TGTGCCAGCAGCCGGACTAGCGGGAGGAGGGTAGCCAAAAACATTCAGTACTTC
NA TRBJ2-6 TRBV11-3 CASSLPSGTGANVLTF TGTGCCAGCAGCTTACCCTCAGGGACTGGGGCCAACGTCCTGACTTTC
NA TRBJ2-1 TRBV5-1 CASSSGGQHYNEQFF TGCGCCAGCAGCTCGGGGGGACAACACTACAATGAGCAGTTCTTC
TRBD1 TRBJ2-5 TRBV30 CAWSSISPGTGVAQETQYF TGTGCCTGGAGTTCCATATCGCCAGGGACAGGGGTAGCTCAAGAGACCCAGTACTTC
NA TRBJ2-1 TRBV27 CASSSGTYNEQFF TGTGCCAGCAGTTCAGGGACTTACAATGAGCAGTTCTTC
TRBD1 TRBJ1-2 TRBV5-1 CASSMGQNYGYTF TGCGCCAGCAGCATGGGACAGAACTATGGCTACACCTTC
TRBD1 TRBJ1-1 TRBV2 CASNPTGLEAFF TGTGCCAGCAATCCGACAGGGTTGGAAGCTTTCTTT
NA TRBJ2-1 TRBV4-1 CASSQEGDRLLYNEQFF TGCGCCAGCAGCCAAGAAGGAGACAGGCTTTTATACAATGAGCAGTTCTTC
TRBD1 TRBJ2-7 TRBV13 CASSLGPRGGSVYEQYF TGTGCCAGCAGCTTAGGCCCGAGAGGGGGCAGCGTCTACGAGCAGTACTTC
NA TRBJ2-1 TRBV30 CAWSVQPYNEQFF TGTGCCTGGAGTGTACAGCCGTACAATGAGCAGTTCTTC
NA TRBJ2-7 TRBV19 CASRTSTGGVYEQYF TGTGCCAGTAGAACCAGCACCGGAGGAGTCTACGAGCAGTACTTC
TRBD2 TRBJ2-1 TRBV25-1 CASSAWTGLAGREQFF TGTGCCAGCAGTGCTTGGACGGGACTAGCGGGTAGAGAGCAGTTCTTC
NA TRBJ1-2 TRBV10-2 CASSDYRNYGYTF TGCGCCAGCAGTGATTACAGGAACTATGGCTACACCTTC
NA TRBJ1-5 TRBV19 CASSRGGANQPQHF TGTGCCAGTAGTAGAGGGGGGGCAAATCAGCCCCAGCATTTT
NA TRBJ2-5 TRBV7-9 CASRRLDQETQYF TGTGCCAGCAGACGACTAGACCAAGAGACCCAGTACTTC
TRBD2 TRBJ2-3 TRBV9 CASSVSVRGGPSTDTQYF TGTGCCAGCAGCGTATCCGTTAGGGGAGGGCCTAGCACAGATACGCAGTATTTT
NA TRBJ2-5 TRBV30 CAWSTGSEETQYF TGTGCCTGGAGCACGGGGTCTGAGGAGACCCAGTACTTC
NA TRBJ2-3 TRBV28 CASKSGGNTDTQYF TGTGCCAGCAAATCCGGGGGTAACACAGATACGCAGTATTTT
NA TRBJ1-2 TRBV15 CATSRVQVPNYGYTF TGTGCCACCAGCAGAGTGCAGGTTCCTAACTATGGCTACACCTTC
NA TRBJ2-7 TRBV4-1 CASSQETRTYEQYF TGCGCCAGCAGCCAAGAAACTAGAACCTACGAGCAGTACTTC
NA TRBJ2-7 TRBV11-2 CASSSPQRYYEQYF TGTGCCAGCAGCTCCCCGCAGCGATACTACGAGCAGTACTTC